These T cell receptor beta chains were read from a single sample in a study of regulatory T cells in long-lasting Graves disease. TCRdb analysed the multiplex PCR reads with MiXCR anew, one entry per CDR3 protein. The sample includes about 350,000 distinct CDR3 sequences, roughly 15% seen only once; the top ten take 20%. Separately, the same data were catalogued under a study of T cells in Graves' hyperthyroidism and ophthalmopathy.

Sequencing was performed on peripheral blood mononuclear cells (PBMCs), taken at new diagnosis, from a patient treated with antithyroid drugs. These receptors were collected from a woman aged 18-35 years with Graves disease. The CDR3 runs from the conserved cysteine through the conserved F or W. A D gene is named only where the DNA matches it firmly. Expanded clones are given a class, and other clones once, few, many or no size at all.

d_call,v_call,j_call,clone_size,cdr3_nt,cdr3_aa
-,TRBV3-1,TRBJ1-1,many,TGTGCCAGCAGCCAAGACCATCGGGGGGCAGGTAGGGCTTTCTTT,CASSQDHRGAGRAFF
-,TRBV18,TRBJ1-2,many,TGTGCCAGCTCACCACTCGTCGGACAGACCGTCTATGGCTACACCTTC,CASSPLVGQTVYGYTF
TRBD1,TRBV2,TRBJ1-4,many,TGTGCCAGCAGCGGACAGGGTTGGGAAAAACTGTTTTTT,CASSGQGWEKLFF
-,TRBV27,TRBJ2-7,many,TGTGCCAGCAGTCCCAACAGGGACGAGCAGTACTTC,CASSPNRDEQYF
-,TRBV18,TRBJ2-1,few,TGTGCCAGCTCACCAGGACCGCCAGTGAGCAATGAGCAGTTCTTC,CASSPGPPVSNEQFF
-,TRBV28,TRBJ2-1,many,TGTGCCAGCAGGAGCCGACCCTTCGAGCAGTTCTTC,CASRSRPFEQFF
TRBD2,TRBV29-1,TRBJ2-3,-,TGCAGCGTTCACCTAGCGGGGGATACGCAGTATTTT,CSVHLAGDTQYF
-,TRBV7-8,TRBJ1-4,-,TGTGCCAGCAGCTTAGCCGGGACTCAAAATGAAAAACTGTTTTTT,CASSLAGTQNEKLFF
-,TRBV12-3/TRBV12-4,TRBJ1-3,-,TGTGCCAGCAGCTCGGGGTACCCTGGAAACACCATATATTTT,CASSSGYPGNTIYF
-,TRBV30,TRBJ1-2,many,TGTGCCTGGAGTACAGGACCTGGCTACACCTTC,CAWSTGPGYTF
-,TRBV28,TRBJ1-3,many,TGTGCCAGCACCAGGGCATCGAGCTCTGGAAACACCATATATTTT,CASTRASSSGNTIYF
-,TRBV12-3/TRBV12-4,TRBJ1-6,few,TGTGCCAGCAGCGCCAGGGCGGTTTCACCCCTCCACTTT,CASSARAVSPLHF
-,TRBV3-1,TRBJ2-1,many,TGTGCCAGCAGCCAAGTGAGTTCGCGTTATGAGCAGTTCTTC,CASSQVSSRYEQFF
-,TRBV29-1,TRBJ2-7,few,TGCAGCGTTGAGGTGGTGGACGAGCAGTACTTC,CSVEVVDEQYF
-,TRBV19,TRBJ1-6,-,TGTGCCAGTAGTATTCTTGGGCAGTTAAATTCACCCCTCCACTTT,CASSILGQLNSPLHF
-,TRBV5-1,TRBJ1-2,many,TGCGCCAGCAGCTTGGCTGGTTTGCAGGGCAACATCTATGGCTACACCTTC,CASSLAGLQGNIYGYTF
TRBD2,TRBV20-1,TRBJ2-5,many,TGCAGTGCAAGGCCGGGGGGGAATTTGGAGACCCAGTACTTC,CSARPGGNLETQYF
-,TRBV18,TRBJ1-5,many,TGTGCCAGCTCACGCGCCAGGGGATTCGGGCAGCCCCAGCATTTT,CASSRARGFGQPQHF
TRBD1,TRBV18,TRBJ2-7,-,TGTGCCAGCTCAAGGGACAGGGGGATCGAGCAGTACTTC,CASSRDRGIEQYF
-,TRBV20-1,TRBJ2-7,many,TGCAGTGCTAGGATCGGCAGGGTCAACGAGCAGTACTTC,CSARIGRVNEQYF
-,TRBV7-8,TRBJ1-1,-,TGTGCCAGCAGCCGGGCGGTACAGCCCCTGAACACTGAAGCTTTCTTT,CASSRAVQPLNTEAFF